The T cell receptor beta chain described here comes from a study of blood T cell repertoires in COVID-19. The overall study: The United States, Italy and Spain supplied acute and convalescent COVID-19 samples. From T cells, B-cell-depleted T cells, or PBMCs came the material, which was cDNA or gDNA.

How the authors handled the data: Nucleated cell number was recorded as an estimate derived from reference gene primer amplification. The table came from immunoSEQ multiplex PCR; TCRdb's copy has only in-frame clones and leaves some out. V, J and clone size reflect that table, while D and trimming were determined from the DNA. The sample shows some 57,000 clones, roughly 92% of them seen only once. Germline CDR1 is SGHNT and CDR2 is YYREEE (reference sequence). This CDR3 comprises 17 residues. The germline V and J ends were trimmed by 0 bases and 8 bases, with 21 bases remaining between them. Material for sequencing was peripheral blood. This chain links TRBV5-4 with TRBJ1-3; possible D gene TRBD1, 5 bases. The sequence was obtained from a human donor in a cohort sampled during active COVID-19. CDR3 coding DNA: TGTGCCAGCAGCTTGGGTCCCAGGGTAGAGGTGGTGGACACCATATATTTT. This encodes CASSLGPRVEVVDTIYF. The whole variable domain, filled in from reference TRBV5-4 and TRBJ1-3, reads ETGVTQSPTHLIKTRGQQVTLRCSSQSGHNTVSWYQQALGQGPQFIFQYYREEENGRGNFPPRFSGLQFPNYSSELNVNALELDDSALYLCASSLGPRVEVVDTIYFGEGSWLTVV.